This TCR beta chain derives from a study of blood T cell repertoires in COVID-19. This clone was counted only a few times. V gave up 5 bases and J gave up 4 bases, with 10 bases separating them. CDR1 and CDR2 from the germline V gene are WNHNN and SYGVQD (reference sequence). The CDR3 covers 13 residues. The assay was immunoSEQ multiplex PCR, and TCRdb's table has in-frame clones only and misses some. Found here are fewer than 250,000 clones, around nine tenths of them singletons; the top ten hold about 3.5%. The sequencing sample was made of PBMCs or T cells enriched from blood (not recorded which). The chain carries TRBV10-1 and TRBJ2-3; D possibly corresponds to TRBD1 (6 bases). This receptor was obtained from a woman under 40 who had been exposed to COVID-19. The CDR3 reads CASSRTVADTQYF. In nucleotides, the CDR3 is TGCGCCAGCAGTAGGACAGTTGCAGATACGCAGTATTTT.